This TCR beta chain was sequenced during a study of T cells in Graves' hyperthyroidism and ophthalmopathy. The germline gives CDR1 SGHTA, CDR2 FQGTGA. This CDR3 has 16 amino acids. V was pared by 5 bases and J by 5 bases, with 8 bases of the junction left unmatched. The source material, RNA transcripts, was used to amplify TCR beta CDR3 regions. TCR CDR3 underwent first-round RT-PCR with the HTBI primer set. From the multiplex PCR reads, TCRdb called clonotypes with MiXCR, one entry per CDR3 protein. The profile shows 500,000 to 750,000 distinct CDR3 sequences, 14% of them singletons. This clonotype has ten or more counts.

V gene TRBV7-3 combines with J gene TRBJ2-5, with 13 bases identical to TRBD2. The sample comprised blood. The sequence was collected from a woman between 18 and 30 years old with Graves' ophthalmopathy. The CDR3 region has the DNA TGTGCCAGCAGCCTCGGACTAGCGGGAGTCGCGGAGACCCAGTACTTC. It yields the protein CASSLGLAGVAETQYF.